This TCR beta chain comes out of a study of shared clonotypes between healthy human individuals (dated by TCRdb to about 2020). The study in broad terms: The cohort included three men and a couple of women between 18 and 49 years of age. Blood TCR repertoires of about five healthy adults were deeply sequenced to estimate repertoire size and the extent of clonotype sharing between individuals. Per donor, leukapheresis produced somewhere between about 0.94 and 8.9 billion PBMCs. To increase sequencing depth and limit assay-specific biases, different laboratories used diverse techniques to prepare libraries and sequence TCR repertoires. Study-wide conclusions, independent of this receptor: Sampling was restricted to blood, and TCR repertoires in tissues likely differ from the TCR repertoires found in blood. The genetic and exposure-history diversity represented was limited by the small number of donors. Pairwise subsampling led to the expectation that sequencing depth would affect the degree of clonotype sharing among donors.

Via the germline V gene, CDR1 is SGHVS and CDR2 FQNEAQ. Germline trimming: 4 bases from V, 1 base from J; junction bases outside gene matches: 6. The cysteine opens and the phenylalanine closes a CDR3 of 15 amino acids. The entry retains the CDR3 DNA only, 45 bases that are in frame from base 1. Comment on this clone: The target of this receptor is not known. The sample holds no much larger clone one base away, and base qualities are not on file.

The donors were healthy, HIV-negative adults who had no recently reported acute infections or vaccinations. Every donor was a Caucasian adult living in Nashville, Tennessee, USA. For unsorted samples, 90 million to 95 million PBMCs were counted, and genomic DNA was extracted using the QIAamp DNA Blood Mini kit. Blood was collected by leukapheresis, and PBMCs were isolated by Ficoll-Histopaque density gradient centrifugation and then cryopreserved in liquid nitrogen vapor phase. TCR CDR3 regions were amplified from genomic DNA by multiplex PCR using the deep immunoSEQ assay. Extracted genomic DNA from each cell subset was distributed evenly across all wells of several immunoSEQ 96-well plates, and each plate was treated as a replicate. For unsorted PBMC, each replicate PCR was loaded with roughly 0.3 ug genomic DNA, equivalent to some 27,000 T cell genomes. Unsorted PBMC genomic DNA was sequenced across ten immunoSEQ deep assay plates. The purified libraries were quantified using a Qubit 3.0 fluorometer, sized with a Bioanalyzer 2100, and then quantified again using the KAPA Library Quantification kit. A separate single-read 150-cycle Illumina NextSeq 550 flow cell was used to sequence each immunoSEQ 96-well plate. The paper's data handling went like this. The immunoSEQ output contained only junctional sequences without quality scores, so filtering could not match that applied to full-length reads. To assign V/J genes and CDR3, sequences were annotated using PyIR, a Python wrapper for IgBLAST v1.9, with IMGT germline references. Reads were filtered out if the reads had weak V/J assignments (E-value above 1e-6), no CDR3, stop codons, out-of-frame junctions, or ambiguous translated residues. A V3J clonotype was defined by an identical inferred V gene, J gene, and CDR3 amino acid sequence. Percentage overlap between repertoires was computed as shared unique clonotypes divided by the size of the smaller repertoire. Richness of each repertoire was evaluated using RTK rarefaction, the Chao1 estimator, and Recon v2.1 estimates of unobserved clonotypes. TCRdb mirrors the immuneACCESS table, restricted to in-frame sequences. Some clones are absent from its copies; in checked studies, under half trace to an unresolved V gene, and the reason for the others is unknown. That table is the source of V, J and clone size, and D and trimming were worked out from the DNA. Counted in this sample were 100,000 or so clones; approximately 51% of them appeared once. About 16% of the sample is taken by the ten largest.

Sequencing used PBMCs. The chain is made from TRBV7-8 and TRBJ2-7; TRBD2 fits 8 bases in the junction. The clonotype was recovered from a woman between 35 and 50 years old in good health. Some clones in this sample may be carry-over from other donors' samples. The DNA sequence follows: TGTGCCAGCAGCTCAAAGCGGGAGCGGTCCTACGAGCAGTACTTC. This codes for CASSSKRERSYEQYF.